The 18 T cell receptor beta chains presented below share a single source sample, sequenced in a study of T cell responses to AZD1222 COVID-19 vaccine. The method was immunoSEQ multiplex PCR; TCRdb's version includes in-frame clones alone and lacks a portion of them. Among about 76,000 clones listed, 65% to 80% were seen once. The sequences come from peripheral blood, collected 28 days after the second dose of the MenACWY control vaccine. The origin of the receptors is an adult who received the MenACWY meningococcal vaccine as a control.

V gene TRBV12-3 or TRBV12-4 combines with J gene TRBJ1-5; D remains ambiguous. Trimming removed 3 bases from V and 2 bases from J, with 5 bases in between. The CDR3 length is 13 residues. The CDR3 bases are TGTGCCAGCAGTTTCGCTCGCAATCAGCCCCAGCATTTT. This translates into CASSFARNQPQHF.

The chain couples TRBV7-9 to TRBJ1-2; weak D call: TRBD1 (6 bases). The CDR3 length is 12 residues. From germline, CDR1 is SEHNR and CDR2 FQNEAQ (reference sequence). This CDR3 is CATGLPVYGYTF. The DNA for the CDR3 is TGTGCGACAGGTTTGCCAGTCTATGGCTACACCTTC.

The rearrangement joins TRBV9 to TRBJ1-2, with a weak D call TRBD1 (6 bases). Germline loops: CDR1 SGDLS, CDR2 YYNGEE. The CDR3 loop spans 14 amino acids. Deletions cut 0 bases from V and 2 bases from J, with 8 bases between. The CDR3 coding sequence is TGTGCCAGCAGCGTAGTAGGGGGGAACTATGGCTACACCTTC. Its translation: CASSVVGGNYGYTF.

The rearrangement joins TRBV7-6 to TRBJ2-7; D is possibly TRBD1 (7 bases). CDR3 size: 15 residues. Looked up from germline, CDR1 is SGHVS and CDR2 is FNYEAQ. The ends were cut back, 2 bases at V and 7 bases at J, with 18 bases in the middle. The CDR3 region is CASSLQGDLDGEQYF. CDR3 in DNA: TGTGCCAGCAGCTTACAGGGGGACTTGGACGGGGAGCAGTACTTC.

The rearrangement joins TRBV6-5 to TRBJ1-2; D is ambiguous. V shed 7 bases and J shed 4 bases, with 19 bases lying between them. Germline CDR1 and CDR2: MNHEY and SVGAGI. The CDR3 length is 15 residues. The CDR3 loop reads CASISLGAQTYGYTF. For the CDR3, the DNA is TGTGCCAGCATCTCTTTGGGCGCTCAAACCTATGGCTACACCTTC.

The rearrangement uses TRBV4-2 and TRBJ2-3; D could derive from TRBD1 or TRBD2 (5 bases each). Trimming stripped 0 bases from V and 0 bases from J, with 7 bases between. The CDR3 loop spans 15 amino acids. Germline loops: CDR1 LGHNA, CDR2 YNFKEQ. CDR3 sequence (DNA): TGTGCCAGCAGCCAAGAGGGGGTTAGCACAGATACGCAGTATTTT. This gives the protein CASSQEGVSTDTQYF.

This chain joins TRBV3-1 (or the pseudogene TRBV3-2) and TRBJ2-7; unclear D gene. With 1 base removed from V and 4 bases from J, the gap between germline ends came to 14 bases. This CDR3 is 15 amino acids long. The germline CDR1 and CDR2 sequences are LGHDT and YNNKEL (reference sequence). This chain's CDR3 is CASSQGQLGWYEQYF. CDR3 DNA: TGTGCCAGCAGCCAAGGACAATTGGGTTGGTACGAGCAGTACTTC.

This clone was detected only once. This chain links TRBV2 with TRBJ1-1, with 7 bases matching TRBD1. In germline, CDR1 is SNHLY, CDR2 FYNNEI. J lost 1 base, V lost 7 bases, and 6 bases had no gene match. This CDR3 spans 14 amino acids. CDR3 protein: CASTTGQPNTEAFF. The CDR3 DNA reads TGTGCCAGCACCACGGGACAGCCGAACACTGAAGCTTTCTTT. Drawing the rest from reference TRBV2 and TRBJ1-1, the complete variable domain is EPEVTQTPSHQVTQMGQEVILRCVPISNHLYFYWYRQILGQKVEFLVSFYNNEISEKSEIFDDQFSVERPDGSNFTLKIRSTKLEDSAMYFCASTTGQPNTEAFFGQGTRLTVV.

The chain links TRBV7-9 to TRBJ2-3; the D is unclear. Germline assignment: CDR1 SEHNR and CDR2 FQNEAQ (reference sequence). Trimming took off 2 bases at V and 5 bases at J, with 5 bases between the two ends. The CDR3 runs 12 residues. Here the CDR3 reads CASSLQGDTQYF. The CDR3 DNA follows: TGTGCCAGCAGCTTACAAGGAGATACGCAGTATTTT.

The CDR3 nucleotides are TGCGCCAGCAGACGAGGGGGAGGCACTGAAGCTTTCTTT. Amino acid sequence: CASRRGGGTEAFF. V gene TRBV5-1 combines with J gene TRBJ1-1; D is possibly TRBD1 (6 bases). Trimming shortened V by 5 bases and J by 4 bases, and 12 bases separated the two germline ends. Germline V CDR1 and CDR2: SGHRS, YFSETQ. The CDR3 has 13 residues.

The J gene is TRBJ1-4, the V gene TRBV2, with D perhaps matching TRBD1 (6 bases). CDR1 SNHLY and CDR2 FYNNEI come from the germline V gene. Trimming shortened V by 0 bases and J by 12 bases, and 14 bases separated the two germline ends. This CDR3 comprises 14 residues. CDR3 loop: CASSEALQGRELFF. In DNA form, the CDR3 reads TGTGCCAGCAGTGAAGCGCTTCAGGGGCGGGAACTGTTTTTT.

This clone occurred once. The chain joins TRBV3-1 (or the pseudogene TRBV3-2) to TRBJ2-1, with D perhaps matching TRBD2 (5 bases). The V and J ends lost 0 bases and 13 bases respectively, with 13 bases between them. The CDR3 extends over 13 amino acids. Per the germline V gene, CDR1 is LGHDT and CDR2 is YNNKEL (reference sequence). The CDR3 region is CASSQDGLSSQFF. The DNA for the CDR3 is TGTGCCAGCAGCCAAGATGGACTCTCCTCTCAGTTCTTC.

This clone was recorded a few times. This sequence joins TRBV5-1 and TRBJ2-7; perhaps D is TRBD1 or TRBD2 (5 bases each). The V gene's germline CDR1 is SGHRS and CDR2 YFSETQ. Deletions cut 1 base from V and 1 base from J, with 9 bases between. This CDR3 spans 14 amino acids. The CDR3 coding sequence is TGCGCCAGCAGCTTGTTAGGGACGTCCTACGAGCAGTACTTC. It encodes CASSLLGTSYEQYF.

The chain combines TRBV9 with TRBJ2-1; TRBD2 aligns across 8 bases. V dropped 0 bases and J dropped 4; count of bases not matched to a gene: 6. The CDR3 runs to 16 residues. Germline CDR1 reads SGDLS; CDR2 reads YYNGEE. The CDR3 sequence is CASSVASAGVYNEQFF. The DNA for the CDR3 is TGTGCCAGCAGCGTAGCTTCAGCGGGAGTATACAATGAGCAGTTCTTC.

The chain links TRBV5-8 to TRBJ1-1; D is perhaps TRBD1 (6 bases). The CDR3 contains 15 residues. Trimming left V 4 bases short and J 5 bases short, with 18 bases between. The germline gives CDR1 SGHTS, CDR2 YDEGEE. CDR3 residues: CASSPIRGKGTEAFF. The DNA for the CDR3 is TGTGCCAGCAGCCCGATCAGGGGAAAGGGAACTGAAGCTTTCTTT.

The chain has TRBV6-5 and TRBJ2-2; no clear D gene. Trimming cost V 8 bases and J 2 bases, with 12 bases left between them. The germline V gene has CDR1 MNHEY and CDR2 SVGAGI. The CDR3 runs 14 residues. The CDR3 spells CASVGWLNTGELFF. In DNA form, the CDR3 reads TGTGCCAGCGTTGGGTGGCTAAACACCGGGGAGCTGTTTTTT.

The chain has TRBV10-1 and TRBJ1-6; the match to TRBD1 covers 12 bases. From germline, CDR1 is WNHNN and CDR2 SYGVQD (reference sequence). The CDR3 is made up of 17 amino acids. V trimming: 1 base; J trimming: 8 bases; junction bases outside the gene matches: 6. CDR3 nucleotide sequence: TGCGCCAGCAGTGAGTGGGACAGGGGGCTTGGCGATTCACCCCTCCACTTT. Residues: CASSEWDRGLGDSPLHF.

The chain uses TRBV6-6 and TRBJ1-4; D gene uncertain. This CDR3 spans 13 amino acids. The germline gives CDR1 MNHNY, CDR2 SVGAGI (reference sequence). V shed 7 bases and J shed 4 bases, with 10 bases lying between them. This chain's CDR3 is CASIGGNNEKLFF. The CDR3 DNA is TGTGCCAGCATCGGAGGCAATAATGAAAAACTGTTTTTT.